This T cell receptor beta chain was sequenced in a study of regulatory T cells in long-lasting Graves disease. The CDR3 runs 11 residues. Germline V gene sequence: CDR1 SQVTM, CDR2 ANQGSEA. Notes on the study in general: Lower TCR diversity characterized persistent Graves' patients relative to newly diagnosed patients. Persistent disease was characterized by preferential usage of TRBV28, TRBJ1-2 and TRBJ2-5.

TCR beta libraries were built with iRepertoire HTBI primers and Arm-PCR of CDR3 regions. TCRdb itself ran the multiplex PCR reads through MiXCR, one entry per CDR3 protein. Of about 470,000 distinct CDR3 sequences in the sample, around 15% are singletons; the top ten hold more than 9%. Time point denoted: newly diagnosed GD, antithyroid drugs for less than 3 months. RNA extracted from PBMCs served as the sequencing template. An endocrinology department located in Xi'an, China, was where the patients came from. This clonotype was recorded many times. Its cognate antigen is unknown. These data are also associated with another study on T cells in Graves' hyperthyroidism and ophthalmopathy. From that report: Initially, a first-round RT-PCR of the TCR CDR3 employed the HTBI primer set.

The chain has TRBV29-1 and TRBJ2-1; maybe TRBD1 (5 bases). Here the sequenced sample was peripheral blood mononuclear cells (PBMCs), taken at new diagnosis, from a patient treated with antithyroid drugs. This clonotype was obtained from a man aged 35-49 years with Graves disease. The CDR3 sequence: CTGSQGDEQFF. The CDR3 DNA reads as TGCACCGGATCCCAGGGTGATGAGCAGTTCTTC.